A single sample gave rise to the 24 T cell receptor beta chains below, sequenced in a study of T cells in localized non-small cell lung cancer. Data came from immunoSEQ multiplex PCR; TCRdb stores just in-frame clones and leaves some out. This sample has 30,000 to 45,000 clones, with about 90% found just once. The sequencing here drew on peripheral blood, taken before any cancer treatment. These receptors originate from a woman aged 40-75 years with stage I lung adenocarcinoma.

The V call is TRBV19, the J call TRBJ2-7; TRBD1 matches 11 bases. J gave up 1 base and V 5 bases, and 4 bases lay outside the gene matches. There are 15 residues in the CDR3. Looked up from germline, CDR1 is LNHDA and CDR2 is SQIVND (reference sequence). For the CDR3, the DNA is TGTGCCAGTAGTCCGGGACAGGGGGATTCCTACGAGCAGTACTTC. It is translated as CASSPGQGDSYEQYF.

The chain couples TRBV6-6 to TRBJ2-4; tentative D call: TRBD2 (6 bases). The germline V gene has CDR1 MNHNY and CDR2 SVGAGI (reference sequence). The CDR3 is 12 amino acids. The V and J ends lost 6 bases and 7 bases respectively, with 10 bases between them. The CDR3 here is CASRTGSNIQYF. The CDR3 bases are TGTGCCAGCAGGACCGGGAGTAACATTCAGTACTTC.

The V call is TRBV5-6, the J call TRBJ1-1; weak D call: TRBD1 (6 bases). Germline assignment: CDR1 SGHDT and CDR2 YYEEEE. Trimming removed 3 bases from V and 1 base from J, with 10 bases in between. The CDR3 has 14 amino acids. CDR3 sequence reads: CASSWGTKNTEAFF. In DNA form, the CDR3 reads TGTGCCAGCAGCTGGGGGACAAAGAACACTGAAGCTTTCTTT. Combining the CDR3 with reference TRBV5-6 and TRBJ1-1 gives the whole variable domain DAGVTQSPTHLIKTRGQQVTLRCSPKSGHDTVSWYQQALGQGPQFIFQYYEEEERQRGNFPDRFSGHQFPNYSSELNVNALLLGDSALYLCASSWGTKNTEAFFGQGTRLTVV.

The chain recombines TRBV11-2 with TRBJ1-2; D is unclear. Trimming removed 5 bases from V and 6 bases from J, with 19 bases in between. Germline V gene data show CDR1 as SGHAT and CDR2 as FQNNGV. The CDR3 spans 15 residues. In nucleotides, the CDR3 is TGTGCCAGCAGCCTTTCCCTCGCGCAAAGTCATGGCTACACCTTC. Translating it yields CASSLSLAQSHGYTF.

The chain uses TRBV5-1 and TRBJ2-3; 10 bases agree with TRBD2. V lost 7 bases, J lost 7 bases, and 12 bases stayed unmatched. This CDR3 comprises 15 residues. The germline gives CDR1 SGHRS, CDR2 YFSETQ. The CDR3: CASSLAGDEGYTQYF. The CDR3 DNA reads TGCGCCAGCTCCCTAGCGGGAGACGAGGGATATACGCAGTATTTT.

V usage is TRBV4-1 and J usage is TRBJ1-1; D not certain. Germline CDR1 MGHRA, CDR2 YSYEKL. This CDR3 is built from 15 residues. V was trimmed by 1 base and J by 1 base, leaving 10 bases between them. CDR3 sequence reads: CASSQGVARNTEAFF. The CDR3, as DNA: TGCGCCAGCAGCCAAGGTGTAGCCAGGAACACTGAAGCTTTCTTT.

The CDR3 sequence is CASRRDNQPQHF. DNA of the CDR3: TGTGCCAGCAGACGAGATAATCAGCCCCAGCATTTT. The chain employs TRBV25-1 and TRBJ1-5, with D unresolved. CDR1 and CDR2 from the germline V gene are MGHDK and SYGVNS. The CDR3 is 12 residues long. Trimming left V 6 bases short and J 4 bases short, with 7 bases between.

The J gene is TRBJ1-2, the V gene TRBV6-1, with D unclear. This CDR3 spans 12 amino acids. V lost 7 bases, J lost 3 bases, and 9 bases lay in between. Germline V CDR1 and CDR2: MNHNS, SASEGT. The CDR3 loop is CASKLRDYGYTF. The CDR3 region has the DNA TGTGCCAGCAAGTTAAGGGACTATGGCTACACCTTC.

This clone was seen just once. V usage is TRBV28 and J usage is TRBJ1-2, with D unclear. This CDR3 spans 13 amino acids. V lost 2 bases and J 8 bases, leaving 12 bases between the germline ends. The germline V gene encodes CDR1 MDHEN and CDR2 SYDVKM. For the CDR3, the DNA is TGTGCCAGCAGTTTACGAGGAGGGTGGGGCTACACCTTC. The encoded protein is CASSLRGGWGYTF.

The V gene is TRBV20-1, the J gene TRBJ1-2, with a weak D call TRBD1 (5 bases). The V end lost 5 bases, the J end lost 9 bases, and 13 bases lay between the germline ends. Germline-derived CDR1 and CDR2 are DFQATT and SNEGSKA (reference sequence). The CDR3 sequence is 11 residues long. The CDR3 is CSAGATDSYTF. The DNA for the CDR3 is TGCAGTGCTGGGGCCACCGACAGCTACACCTTC.

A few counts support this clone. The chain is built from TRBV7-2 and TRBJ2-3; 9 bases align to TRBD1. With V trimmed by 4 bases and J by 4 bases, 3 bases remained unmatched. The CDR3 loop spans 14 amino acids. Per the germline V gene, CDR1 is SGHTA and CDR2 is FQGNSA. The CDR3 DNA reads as TGTGCCAGCAGCTCTACAGGGGGCGCAGATACGCAGTATTTT. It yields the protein CASSSTGGADTQYF.

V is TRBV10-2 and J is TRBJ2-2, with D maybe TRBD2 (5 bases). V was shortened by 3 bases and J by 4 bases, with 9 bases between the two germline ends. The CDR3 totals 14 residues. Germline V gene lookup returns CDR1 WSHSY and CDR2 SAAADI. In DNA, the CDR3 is TGCGCCAGCAGTGATAGCGCGGGCACCGGGGAGCTGTTTTTT. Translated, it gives CASSDSAGTGELFF.

The CDR3 is CASSTWGQGRNTEAFF. CDR3 nucleotides: TGTGCCAGCAGCACCTGGGGACAGGGGAGGAACACTGAAGCTTTCTTT. The chain joins TRBV5-6 to TRBJ1-1; 10 nucleotides line up with TRBD1. Trimming took 4 bases from V and 1 from J; bases not matched to a gene: 7. This CDR3 region has 16 residues. The germline V gene has CDR1 SGHDT and CDR2 YYEEEE.

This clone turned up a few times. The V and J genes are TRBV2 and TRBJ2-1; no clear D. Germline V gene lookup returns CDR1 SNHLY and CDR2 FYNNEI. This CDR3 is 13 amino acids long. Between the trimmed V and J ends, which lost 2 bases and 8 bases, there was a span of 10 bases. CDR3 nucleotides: TGTGCCAGCAGTGAACTTGGGCTCTATGAGCAGTTCTTC. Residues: CASSELGLYEQFF.

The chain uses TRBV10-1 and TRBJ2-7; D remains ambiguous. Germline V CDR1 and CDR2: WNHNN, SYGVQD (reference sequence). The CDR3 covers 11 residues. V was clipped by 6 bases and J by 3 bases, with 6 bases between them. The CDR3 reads CASRKVYEQYF. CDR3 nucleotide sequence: TGCGCCAGCAGAAAGGTCTACGAGCAGTACTTC.

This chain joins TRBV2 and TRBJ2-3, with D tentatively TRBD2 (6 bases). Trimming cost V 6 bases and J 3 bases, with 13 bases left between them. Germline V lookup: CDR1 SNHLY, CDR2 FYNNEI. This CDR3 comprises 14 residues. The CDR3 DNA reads TGTGCCAGCAGACGGGACTCAGGGACAGATACGCAGTATTTT. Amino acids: CASRRDSGTDTQYF.

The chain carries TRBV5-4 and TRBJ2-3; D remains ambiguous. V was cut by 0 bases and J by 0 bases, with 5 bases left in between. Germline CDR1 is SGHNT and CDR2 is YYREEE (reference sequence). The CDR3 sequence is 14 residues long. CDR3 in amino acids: CASSLGWSTDTQYF. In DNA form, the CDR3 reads TGTGCCAGCAGCTTGGGGTGGAGCACAGATACGCAGTATTTT.

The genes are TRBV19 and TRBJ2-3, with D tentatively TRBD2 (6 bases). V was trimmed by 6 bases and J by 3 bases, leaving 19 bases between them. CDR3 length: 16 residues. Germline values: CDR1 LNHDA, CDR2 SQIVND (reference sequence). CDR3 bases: TGTGCCAGTAGGCCCTGGGTGGGAGGTGGGACAGATACGCAGTATTTT. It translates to CASRPWVGGGTDTQYF.

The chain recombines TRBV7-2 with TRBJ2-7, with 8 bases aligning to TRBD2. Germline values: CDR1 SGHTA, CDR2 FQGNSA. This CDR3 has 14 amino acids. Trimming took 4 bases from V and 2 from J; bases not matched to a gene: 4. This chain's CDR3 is CASSSQTSAYEQYF. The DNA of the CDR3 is TGTGCCAGCAGCTCCCAGACTAGCGCCTACGAGCAGTACTTC.

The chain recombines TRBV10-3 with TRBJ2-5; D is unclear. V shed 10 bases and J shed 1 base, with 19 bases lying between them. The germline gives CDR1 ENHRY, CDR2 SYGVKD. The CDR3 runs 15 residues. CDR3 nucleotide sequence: TGTGCCACCGCCAAGGGCCCAGTGATCCAAGAGACCCAGTACTTC. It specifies CATAKGPVIQETQYF.

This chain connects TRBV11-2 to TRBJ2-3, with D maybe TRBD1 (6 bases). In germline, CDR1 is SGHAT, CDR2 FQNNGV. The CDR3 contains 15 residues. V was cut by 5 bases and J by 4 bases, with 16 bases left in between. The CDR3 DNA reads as TGTGCCAGCAGCCAAACAGGGTCGGTAGCAGATACGCAGTATTTT. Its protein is CASSQTGSVADTQYF.

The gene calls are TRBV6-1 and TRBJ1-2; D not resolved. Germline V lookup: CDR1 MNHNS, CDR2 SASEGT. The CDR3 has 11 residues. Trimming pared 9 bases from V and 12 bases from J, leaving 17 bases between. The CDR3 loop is CASHADLRDTF. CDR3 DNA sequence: TGTGCCAGTCATGCGGACCTTCGGGACACCTTC.

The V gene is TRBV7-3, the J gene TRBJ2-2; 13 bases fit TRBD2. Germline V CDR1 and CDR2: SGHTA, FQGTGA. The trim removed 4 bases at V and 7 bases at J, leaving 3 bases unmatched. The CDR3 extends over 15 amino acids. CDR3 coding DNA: TGTGCCAGCAGCTCGGGACTAGCGGGATACGGGGAGCTGTTTTTT. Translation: CASSSGLAGYGELFF.

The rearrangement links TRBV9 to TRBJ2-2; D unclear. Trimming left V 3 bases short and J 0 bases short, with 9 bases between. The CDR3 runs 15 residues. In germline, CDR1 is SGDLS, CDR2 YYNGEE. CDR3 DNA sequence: TGTGCCAGCAGCGCAGGCCATCCGAACACCGGGGAGCTGTTTTTT. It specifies CASSAGHPNTGELFF.